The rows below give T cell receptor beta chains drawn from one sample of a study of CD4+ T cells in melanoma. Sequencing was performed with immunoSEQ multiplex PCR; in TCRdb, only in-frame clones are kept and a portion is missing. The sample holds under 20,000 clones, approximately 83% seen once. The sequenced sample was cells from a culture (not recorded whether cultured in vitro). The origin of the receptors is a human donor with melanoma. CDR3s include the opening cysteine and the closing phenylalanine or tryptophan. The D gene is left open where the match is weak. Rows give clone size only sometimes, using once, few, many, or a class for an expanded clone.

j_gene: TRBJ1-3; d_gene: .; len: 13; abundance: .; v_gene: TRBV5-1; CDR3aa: CASSFSAGNTIYF; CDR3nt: TGCGCCAGCAGCTTCAGCGCAGGAAACACCATATATTTT
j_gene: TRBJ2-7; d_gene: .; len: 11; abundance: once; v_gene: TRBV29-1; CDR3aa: CSVASGDEQYF; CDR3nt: TGCAGCGTTGCTTCGGGGGACGAGCAGTACTTC
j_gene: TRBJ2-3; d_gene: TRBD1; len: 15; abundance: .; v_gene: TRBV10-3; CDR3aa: CAISKTGMDTDTQYF; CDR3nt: TGTGCCATCAGTAAGACAGGGATGGATACAGATACGCAGTATTTT
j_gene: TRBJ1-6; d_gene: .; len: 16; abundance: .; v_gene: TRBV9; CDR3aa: CASSSSAGALGSPLHF; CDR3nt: TGTGCCAGCAGCTCCAGTGCCGGGGCACTTGGGTCACCCCTCCACTTT
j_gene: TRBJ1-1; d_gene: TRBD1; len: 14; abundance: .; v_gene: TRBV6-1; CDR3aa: CASSKQGVNTEAFF; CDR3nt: TGTGCCAGCAGTAAACAGGGGGTAAACACTGAAGCTTTCTTT
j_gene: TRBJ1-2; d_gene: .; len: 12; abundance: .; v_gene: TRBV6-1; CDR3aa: CASTPGDYGYTF; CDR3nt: TGTGCCAGCACACCCGGAGACTATGGCTACACCTTC
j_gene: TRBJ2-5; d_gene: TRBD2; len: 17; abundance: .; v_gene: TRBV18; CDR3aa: CASSPSGRGKYQETQYF; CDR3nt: TGTGCCAGCTCACCGAGTGGGCGGGGGAAGTACCAAGAGACCCAGTACTTC
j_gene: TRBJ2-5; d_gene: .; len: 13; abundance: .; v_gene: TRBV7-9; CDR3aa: CASTLGNGETQYF; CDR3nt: TGTGCCAGTACTTTAGGGAATGGGGAGACCCAGTACTTC
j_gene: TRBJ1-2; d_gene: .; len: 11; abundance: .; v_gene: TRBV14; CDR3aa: CASRGWGGYTF; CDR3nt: TGTGCCAGCCGGGGTTGGGGTGGCTACACCTTC
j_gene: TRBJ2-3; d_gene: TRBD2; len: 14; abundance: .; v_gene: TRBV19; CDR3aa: CASSTSGGADTQYF; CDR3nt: TGTGCCAGTTCCACTAGCGGGGGGGCAGATACGCAGTATTTT
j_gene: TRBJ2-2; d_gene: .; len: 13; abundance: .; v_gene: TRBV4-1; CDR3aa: CASSQAPFGELFF; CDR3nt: TGCGCCAGCAGCCAAGCTCCGTTCGGGGAGCTGTTTTTT
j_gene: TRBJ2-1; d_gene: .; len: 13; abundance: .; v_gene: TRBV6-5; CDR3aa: CASSYRSYNEQFF; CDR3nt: TGTGCCAGCAGTTACCGTAGCTACAATGAGCAGTTCTTC
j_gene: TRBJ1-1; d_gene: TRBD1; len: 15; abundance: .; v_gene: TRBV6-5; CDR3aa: CASSSGQVGNTEAFF; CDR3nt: TGTGCCAGCAGTTCCGGACAGGTGGGGAACACTGAAGCTTTCTTT
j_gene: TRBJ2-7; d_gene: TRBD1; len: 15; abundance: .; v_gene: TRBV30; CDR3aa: CAWTGPRQGHYEQYF; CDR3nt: TGTGCCTGGACGGGGCCCCGACAGGGGCACTACGAGCAGTACTTC
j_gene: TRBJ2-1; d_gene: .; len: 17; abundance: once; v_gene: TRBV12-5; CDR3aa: CASGLRPGTGAYNEQFF; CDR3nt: TGTGCTAGTGGTTTGCGCCCCGGGACTGGGGCGTACAATGAGCAGTTCTTC
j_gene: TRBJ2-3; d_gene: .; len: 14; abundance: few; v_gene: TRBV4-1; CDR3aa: CASSQEGSTDTQYF; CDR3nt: TGCGCCAGCAGCCAAGAGGGGAGCACAGATACGCAGTATTTT
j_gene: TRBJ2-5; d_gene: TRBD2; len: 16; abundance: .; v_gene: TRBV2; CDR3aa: CASRERPGLAGETQYF; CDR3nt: TGTGCCAGCAGGGAACGGCCGGGACTAGCCGGGGAGACCCAGTACTTC
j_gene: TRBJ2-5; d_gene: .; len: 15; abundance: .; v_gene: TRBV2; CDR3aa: CASSSTRSKQETQYF; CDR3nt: TGTGCCAGCAGTTCGACTAGGTCTAAACAAGAGACCCAGTACTTC
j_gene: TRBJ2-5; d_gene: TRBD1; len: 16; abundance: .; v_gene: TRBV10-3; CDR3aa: CAISKTGTGGKETQYF; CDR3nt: TGTGCCATCAGCAAAACCGGGACAGGGGGTAAAGAGACCCAGTACTTC
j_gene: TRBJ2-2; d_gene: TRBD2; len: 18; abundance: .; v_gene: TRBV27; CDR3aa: CASTFRLAGMVNTGELFF; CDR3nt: TGTGCCAGCACCTTTAGACTAGCGGGGATGGTGAACACCGGGGAGCTGTTTTTT
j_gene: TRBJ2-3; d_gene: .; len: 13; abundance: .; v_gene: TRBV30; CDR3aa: CAWSALRPDTQYF; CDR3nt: TGTGCCTGGAGCGCCCTCAGGCCAGATACGCAGTATTTT
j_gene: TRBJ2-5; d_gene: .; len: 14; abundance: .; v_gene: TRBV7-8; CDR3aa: CASSLGRQQETQYF; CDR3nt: TGTGCCAGCAGCTTGGGGCGGCAACAAGAGACCCAGTACTTC
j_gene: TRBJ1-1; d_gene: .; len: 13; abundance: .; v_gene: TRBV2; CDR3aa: CASRRRENTEAFF; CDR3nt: TGTGCCAGCAGGCGACGAGAGAACACTGAAGCTTTCTTT
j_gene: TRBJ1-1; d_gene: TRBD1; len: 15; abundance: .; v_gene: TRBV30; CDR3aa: CAWRDRARMNTEAFF; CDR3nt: TGTGCCTGGAGGGACAGGGCCCGGATGAACACTGAAGCTTTCTTT
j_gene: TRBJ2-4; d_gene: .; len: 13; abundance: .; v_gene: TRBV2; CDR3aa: CASSEEGGSIQYF; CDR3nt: TGTGCCAGCAGTGAAGAGGGGGGGAGCATTCAGTACTTC
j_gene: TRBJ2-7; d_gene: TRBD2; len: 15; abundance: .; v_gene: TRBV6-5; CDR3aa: CASSYSPQGGYEQYF; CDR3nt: TGTGCCAGCAGTTACTCGCCCCAGGGAGGGTACGAGCAGTACTTC
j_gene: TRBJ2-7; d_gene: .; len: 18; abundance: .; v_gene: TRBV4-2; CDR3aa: CASSQESWGFRASYEQYF; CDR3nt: TGTGCCAGCAGCCAAGAGTCGTGGGGGTTCCGGGCCTCCTACGAGCAGTACTTC
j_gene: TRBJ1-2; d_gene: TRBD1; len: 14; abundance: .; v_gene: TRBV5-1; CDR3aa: CASSSGQGARGYTF; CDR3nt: TGCGCCAGCAGCTCCGGACAGGGCGCGAGGGGCTACACCTTC
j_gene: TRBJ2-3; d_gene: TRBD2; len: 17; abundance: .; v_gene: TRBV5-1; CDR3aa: CASSLAPRGVGTDTQYF; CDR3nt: TGCGCCAGCAGCTTGGCACCGCGGGGGGTCGGGACAGATACGCAGTATTTT
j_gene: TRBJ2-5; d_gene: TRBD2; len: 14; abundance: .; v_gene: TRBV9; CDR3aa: CASSVAASGGPRYF; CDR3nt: TGTGCCAGCAGCGTAGCGGCTAGCGGGGGGCCCAGATACTTC
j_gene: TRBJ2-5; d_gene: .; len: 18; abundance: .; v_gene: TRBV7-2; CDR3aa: CASSLVRRFGGPSTEQYF; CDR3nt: TGTGCCAGCAGCTTAGTGAGGCGGTTCGGCGGGCCCTCTACGGAGCAGTACTTC
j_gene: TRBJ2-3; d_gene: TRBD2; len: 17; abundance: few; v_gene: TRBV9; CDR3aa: CASSVGVRGGDTDTQYF; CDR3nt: TGTGCCAGCAGCGTAGGAGTACGGGGAGGGGACACAGATACGCAGTATTTT
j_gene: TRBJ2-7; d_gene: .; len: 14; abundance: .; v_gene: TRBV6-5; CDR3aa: CASSQKTVPYEQYF; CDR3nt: TGTGCCAGCAGTCAAAAGACGGTCCCCTACGAGCAGTACTTC
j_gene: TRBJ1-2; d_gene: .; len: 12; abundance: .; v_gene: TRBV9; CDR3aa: CASSAEGYGYTF; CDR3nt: TGTGCCAGCAGCGCGGAAGGCTATGGCTACACCTTC
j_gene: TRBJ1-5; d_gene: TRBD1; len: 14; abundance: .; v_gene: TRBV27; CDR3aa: CASSPGTGFQPQHF; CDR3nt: TGTGCCAGCAGCCCCGGGACAGGGTTTCAGCCCCAGCATTTT
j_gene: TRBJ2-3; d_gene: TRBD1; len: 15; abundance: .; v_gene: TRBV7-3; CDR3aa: CASSPRTGIPDTQYF; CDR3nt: TGTGCCAGCAGCCCCCGGACAGGGATCCCAGATACGCAGTATTTT
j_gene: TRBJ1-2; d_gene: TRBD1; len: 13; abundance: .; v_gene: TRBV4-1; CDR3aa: CASSGGTAYGYTF; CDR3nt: TGCGCCAGCAGCGGGGGGACAGCCTATGGCTACACCTTC
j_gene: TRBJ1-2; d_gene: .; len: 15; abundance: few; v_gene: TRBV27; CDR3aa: CASSRTGSVGYGYTF; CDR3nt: TGTGCCAGCAGCCGCACAGGGTCAGTTGGCTATGGCTACACCTTC
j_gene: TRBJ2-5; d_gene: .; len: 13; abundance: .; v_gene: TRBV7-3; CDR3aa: CASSWDPKETQYF; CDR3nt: TGTGCCAGCAGCTGGGATCCAAAAGAGACCCAGTACTTC
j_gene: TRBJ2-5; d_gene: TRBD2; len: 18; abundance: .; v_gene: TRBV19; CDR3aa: CASSMPLAGGHPGGSQYF; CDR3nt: TGTGCCAGTAGTATGCCTCTAGCGGGGGGCCACCCCGGCGGGTCCCAGTACTTC
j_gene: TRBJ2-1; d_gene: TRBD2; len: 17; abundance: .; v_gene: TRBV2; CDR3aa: CASYRAGAQSLYNEQFF; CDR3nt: TGTGCCAGCTACAGAGCGGGGGCCCAATCCTTATACAATGAGCAGTTCTTC
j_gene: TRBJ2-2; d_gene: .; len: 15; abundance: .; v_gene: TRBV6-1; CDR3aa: CASSDPGVITGELFF; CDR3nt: TGTGCCAGCAGTGATCCGGGAGTGATCACCGGGGAGCTGTTTTTT
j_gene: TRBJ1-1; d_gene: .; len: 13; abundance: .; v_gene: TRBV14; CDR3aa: CASPLPRNTEAFF; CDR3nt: TGTGCCAGCCCCTTACCCCGGAACACTGAAGCTTTCTTT
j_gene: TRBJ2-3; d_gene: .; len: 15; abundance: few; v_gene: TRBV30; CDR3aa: CASQPSGTSTDTQYF; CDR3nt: TGTGCCTCCCAACCATCCGGGACATCCACAGATACGCAGTATTTT
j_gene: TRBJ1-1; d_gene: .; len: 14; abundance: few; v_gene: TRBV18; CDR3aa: CASSPSIMNTEAFF; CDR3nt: TGTGCCAGCTCACCGAGTATAATGAACACTGAAGCTTTCTTT
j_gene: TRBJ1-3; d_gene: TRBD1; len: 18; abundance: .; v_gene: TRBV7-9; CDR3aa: CASSRPGQAQTERNTIYF; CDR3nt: TGTGCCAGCAGCCGCCCGGGACAGGCACAGACCGAACGAAACACCATATATTTT
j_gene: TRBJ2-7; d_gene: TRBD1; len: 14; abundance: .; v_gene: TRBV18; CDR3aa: CASSPTGGNYEQYF; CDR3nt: TGTGCCAGCTCACCAACAGGGGGCAACTACGAGCAGTACTTC
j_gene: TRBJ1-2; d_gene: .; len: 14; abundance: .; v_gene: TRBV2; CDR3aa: CASREGRMRYGYTF; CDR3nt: TGTGCCAGCAGAGAAGGACGGATGCGCTATGGCTACACCTTC
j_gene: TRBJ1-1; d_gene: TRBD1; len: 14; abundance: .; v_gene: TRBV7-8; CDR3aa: CASSSTGGSTEAFF; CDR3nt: TGTGCCAGCAGCTCCACAGGGGGCTCTACTGAAGCTTTCTTT
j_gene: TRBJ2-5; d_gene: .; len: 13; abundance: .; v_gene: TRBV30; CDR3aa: CAWTLGSRETQYF; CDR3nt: TGTGCCTGGACCCTAGGGAGCCGGGAGACCCAGTACTTC
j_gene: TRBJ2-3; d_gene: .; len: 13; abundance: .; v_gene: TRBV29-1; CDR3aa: CSVAGSFFDTQYF; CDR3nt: TGCAGCGTTGCAGGTAGTTTTTTTGATACGCAGTATTTT
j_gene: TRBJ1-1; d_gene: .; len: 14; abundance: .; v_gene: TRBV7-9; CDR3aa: CASSSTEGFTEAFF; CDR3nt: TGTGCCAGCAGTTCAACGGAGGGGTTCACTGAAGCTTTCTTT
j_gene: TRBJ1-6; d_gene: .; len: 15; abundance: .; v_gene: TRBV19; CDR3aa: CASSISEGMNSPLHF; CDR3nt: TGTGCCAGTAGTATCAGCGAGGGAATGAATTCACCCCTCCACTTT
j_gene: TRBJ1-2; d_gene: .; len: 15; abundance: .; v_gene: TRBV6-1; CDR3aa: CASSEGDSLYYGYTF; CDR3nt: TGTGCCAGCAGTGAAGGCGACAGCTTATACTATGGCTACACCTTC
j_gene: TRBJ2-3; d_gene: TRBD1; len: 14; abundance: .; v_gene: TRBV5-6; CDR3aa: CASSLGRGLDTQYF; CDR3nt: TGTGCCAGCAGCTTGGGCAGGGGGCTGGATACGCAGTATTTT